Each of the 3 T cell receptor beta chains below was sequenced from the same sample in a study of blood T cell repertoires in COVID-19 (dated by TCRdb to the early 2020s). Receptor libraries were prepared by the immunoSEQ multiplex PCR assay. Sourced from immuneACCESS, this table was stored by TCRdb with only in-frame sequences that have V and J called. A share of the clones is absent; for the studies checked, an unresolved V gene accounts for under half, and the remainder has no known explanation. For this sample the table gives 170,000 or so clones, of which approximately 89% were detected only once. Clones ranked in the top ten supply 6.2% of the sample. The sample was PBMCs or T cells enriched from blood (not recorded which). Receptor source: a man aged 35-49 years who had recovered from COVID-19.

This clone came up once. The rearrangement uses TRBV30 and TRBJ2-6, with D possibly being TRBD1 (5 bases). Trimming shortened V by 3 bases and J by 4 bases, and 13 bases separated the two germline ends. CDR1 and CDR2 (germline): GTSNPN, SVGIG (reference sequence). This CDR3 comprises 15 residues. The chain's CDR3 is CAWRGGAWGANVLTF. The CDR3 bases are TGTGCCTGGAGGGGTGGGGCCTGGGGGGCCAACGTCCTGACTTTC.

V is TRBV7-3 and J is TRBJ2-3; 8 bases align to TRBD2. Germline V CDR1 and CDR2: SGHTA, FQGTGA. Trimming removed 6 bases from V and 3 bases from J; junction bases left unmatched: 5. This CDR3 region has 14 residues. CDR3 in DNA: TGTGCCAGCAGTCCGGGACTAGGTACAGATACGCAGTATTTT. Its protein is CASSPGLGTDTQYF.

This chain's CDR3 is CASSQSLAGNTIYF. The DNA for the CDR3 is TGTGCCAGCAGCCAATCCCTCGCGGGAAACACCATATATTTT. The V and J genes are TRBV16 and TRBJ1-3, with D uncertain. This CDR3 is 14 amino acids long. From germline, CDR1 is KGHSY and CDR2 FQNENV. Trimming pared 0 bases from V and 4 bases from J, leaving 7 bases between. Filled out from reference TRBV16 and TRBJ1-3, the complete variable domain reads GEEVAQTPKHLVRGEGQKAKLYCAPIKGHSYVFWYQQVLKNEFKFLISFQNENVFDETGMPKERFSAKCLPNSPCSLEIQATKLEDSAVYFCASSQSLAGNTIYFGEGSWLTVV.